Listed here are 8 T cell receptor beta chains from one sample, sequenced in a study of lymphopenia after photon versus proton radiotherapy. Only in-frame clones appear in the TCRdb table, and some are missing; sequencing was by immunoSEQ multiplex PCR. The data contain around 150,000 clones, about 88% of them singletons. Sequencing was performed on peripheral blood, taken from a patient treated with photon-based radiotherapy. These receptors were collected from a man aged 50-59 years with gastric cancer.

The chain uses TRBV2 and TRBJ1-5, with 8 bases aligning to TRBD1. The V gene's germline CDR1 is SNHLY and CDR2 FYNNEI. This CDR3 spans 14 amino acids. Unmatched junction bases numbered 5, after V lost 5 bases and J lost 5 bases. The CDR3 reads CASSRTGNDQPQHF. CDR3 DNA: TGTGCCAGCAGTCGGACAGGGAACGATCAGCCCCAGCATTTT.

This CDR3 reads CASSPPRGSRTGELFF. CDR3 nucleotide sequence: TGCGCCAGCAGTCCACCCCGCGGGTCTAGGACCGGGGAGCTGTTTTTT. The chain recombines TRBV23-1 with TRBJ2-2, with D perhaps matching TRBD2 (5 bases). TRBV23-1 is marked as an open reading frame, function uncertain. The CDR3 is 16 residues long. V shed 4 bases and J shed 5 bases, with 17 bases lying between them.

The chain recombines TRBV15 with TRBJ1-1; D gene uncertain. V lost 0 bases, J lost 6 bases, and 11 bases lay in between. Germline CDR1 and CDR2: LNHNV and YYDKDF (reference sequence). This CDR3 region has 14 residues. The CDR3 reads CATSRDRGSPEAFF. CDR3 DNA: TGTGCCACCAGCAGAGATAGAGGGTCCCCTGAAGCTTTCTTT.

This chain links TRBV7-8 with TRBJ1-3; unclear D gene. The CDR3 is 15 residues long. Trimming took 5 bases from V and 3 from J, leaving 14 bases between them. Germline CDR1 is SGHVS and CDR2 is FQNEAQ. Here the CDR3 reads CASSARREFGNTIYF. DNA for the CDR3: TGTGCCAGCAGCGCCCGGCGGGAGTTTGGAAACACCATATATTTT.

The V gene is TRBV11-1, the J gene TRBJ1-1, with D possibly matching TRBD1 (5 bases). The length of the CDR3 is 15 residues. CDR1 SGHAT and CDR2 FQDESV come from the germline V gene (reference sequence). V was shortened by 5 bases and J by 1 base, with 14 bases between the two germline ends. The CDR3 nucleotides are TGTGCCAGCAGCCCCGATATAGGGACGAACACTGAAGCTTTCTTT. Encoded protein: CASSPDIGTNTEAFF.

The chain links TRBV5-6 to TRBJ2-1; 7 bases fit TRBD2. This CDR3 has 16 amino acids. Germline V gives CDR1 SGHDT, CDR2 YYEEEE. V lost 2 bases, J lost 4 bases, and 9 bases stayed unmatched. The CDR3 nucleotides read TGTGCCAGCAGCTTTTTAAGCGGGATTGAATACAATGAGCAGTTCTTC. Its protein product is CASSFLSGIEYNEQFF. Variable domain in full (rest from reference TRBV5-6 and TRBJ2-1): DAGVTQSPTHLIKTRGQQVTLRCSPKSGHDTVSWYQQALGQGPQFIFQYYEEEERQRGNFPDRFSGHQFPNYSSELNVNALLLGDSALYLCASSFLSGIEYNEQFFGPGTRLTVL.

This chain links TRBV18 with TRBJ2-7; the D is unclear. Trimming cost V 3 bases and J 5 bases, with 8 bases left between them. The CDR3 is 12 residues long. CDR1 is KGHSH, CDR2 LQKENI, per germline. In DNA, the CDR3 is TGTGCCAGCTCACCGAAAGAGCACGAGCAGTACTTC. This translates into CASSPKEHEQYF.

This chain joins TRBV9 and TRBJ1-2; D call uncertain. Per germline, CDR1 SGDLS and CDR2 YYNGEE. Trimming took off 3 bases at V and 7 bases at J, with 16 bases between the two ends. The CDR3 runs to 14 residues. The CDR3 sequence is CASSGQVAAGGYTF. DNA for the CDR3: TGTGCCAGCAGCGGTCAGGTGGCCGCCGGTGGCTACACCTTC. The full variable domain, in which reference TRBV9 and TRBJ1-2 provide the parts outside the CDR3, is DSGVTQTPKHLITATGQRVTLRCSPRSGDLSVYWYQQSLDQGLQFLIQYYNGEERAKGNILERFSAQQFPDLHSELNLSSLELGDSALYFCASSGQVAAGGYTFGSGTRLTVV.